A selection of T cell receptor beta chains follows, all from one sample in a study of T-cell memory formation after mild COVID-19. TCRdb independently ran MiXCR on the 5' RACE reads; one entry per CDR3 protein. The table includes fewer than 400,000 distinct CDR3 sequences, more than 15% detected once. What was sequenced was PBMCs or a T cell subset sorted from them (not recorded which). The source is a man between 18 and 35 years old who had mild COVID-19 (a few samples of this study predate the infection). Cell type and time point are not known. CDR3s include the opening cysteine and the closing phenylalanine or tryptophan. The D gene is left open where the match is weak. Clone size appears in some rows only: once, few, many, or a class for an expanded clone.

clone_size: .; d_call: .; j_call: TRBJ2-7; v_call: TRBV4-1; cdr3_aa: CASSLRETGNYEQYF; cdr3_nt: TGCGCCAGCAGCCTTCGCGAAACAGGGAACTACGAGCAGTACTTC
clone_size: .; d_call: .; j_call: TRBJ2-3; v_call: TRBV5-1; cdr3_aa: CASSFDQNVGTDTQYF; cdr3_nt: TGCGCCAGCAGCTTCGATCAAAACGTAGGCACAGATACGCAGTATTTT
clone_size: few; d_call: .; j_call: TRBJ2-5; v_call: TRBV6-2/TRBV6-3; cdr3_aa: CASSYGAEKETQYF; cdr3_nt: TGTGCCAGCAGTTACGGGGCAGAAAAAGAGACCCAGTACTTC
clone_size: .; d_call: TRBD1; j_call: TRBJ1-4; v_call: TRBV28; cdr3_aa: CASNPTQGLEEKLFF; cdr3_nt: TGTGCCAGCAACCCGACACAGGGGTTGGAAGAAAAACTGTTTTTT
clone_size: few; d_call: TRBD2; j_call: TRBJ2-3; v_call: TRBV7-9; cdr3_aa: CASSFPSGGSGGTDTQYF; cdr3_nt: TGTGCCAGCAGCTTTCCTTCGGGGGGTAGCGGGGGCACAGATACGCAGTATTTT
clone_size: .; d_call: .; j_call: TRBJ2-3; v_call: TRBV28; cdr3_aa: CASRGPFYTQYF; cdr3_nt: TGTGCCAGCAGGGGGCCTTTCTATACGCAGTATTTT
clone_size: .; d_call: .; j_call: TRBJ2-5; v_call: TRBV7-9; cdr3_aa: CASSTSSYQETQYF; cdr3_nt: TGTGCCAGCAGCACCTCAAGTTACCAAGAGACCCAGTACTTC
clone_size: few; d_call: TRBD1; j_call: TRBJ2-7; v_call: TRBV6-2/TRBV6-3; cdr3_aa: CASSLDRGREQYF; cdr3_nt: TGTGCCAGCAGCCTAGACAGGGGGCGCGAGCAGTACTTC
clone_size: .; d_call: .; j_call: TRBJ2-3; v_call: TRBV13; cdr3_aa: CASSAELADTQYF; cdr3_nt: TGTGCCAGCAGCGCGGAACTGGCAGATACGCAGTATTTT
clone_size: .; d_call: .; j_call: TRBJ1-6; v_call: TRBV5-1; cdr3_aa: CASSLARGFSPLHF; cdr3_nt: TGCGCCAGCAGCTTGGCCAGGGGTTTTTCACCCCTCCACTTT
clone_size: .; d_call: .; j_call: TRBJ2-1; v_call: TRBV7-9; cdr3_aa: CASSSPDGFDEQFF; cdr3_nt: TGTGCCAGCAGCTCCCCCGACGGTTTTGATGAGCAGTTCTTC
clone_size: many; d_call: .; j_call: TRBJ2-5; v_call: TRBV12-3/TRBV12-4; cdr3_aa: CASSPRQVQETQYF; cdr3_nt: TGTGCCAGCAGTCCAAGACAGGTCCAAGAGACCCAGTACTTC
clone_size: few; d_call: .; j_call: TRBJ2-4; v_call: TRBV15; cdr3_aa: CATSREVAKNIQYF; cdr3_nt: TGTGCCACCAGCAGAGAAGTAGCCAAAAACATTCAGTACTTC
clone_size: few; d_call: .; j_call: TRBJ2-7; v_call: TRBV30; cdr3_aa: CAWSSSRGRLYEQYF; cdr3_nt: TGTGCCTGGAGTTCTAGCCGGGGGCGCCTCTACGAGCAGTACTTC
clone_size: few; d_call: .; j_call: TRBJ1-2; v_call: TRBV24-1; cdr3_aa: CATSDHRVRGYTF; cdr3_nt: TGTGCCACCAGTGATCACAGGGTACGGGGCTACACCTTC
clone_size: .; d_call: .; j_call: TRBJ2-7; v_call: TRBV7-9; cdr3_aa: CASSSGEVDYEQYF; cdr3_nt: TGTGCCAGCAGCTCAGGGGAAGTGGACTACGAGCAGTACTTC
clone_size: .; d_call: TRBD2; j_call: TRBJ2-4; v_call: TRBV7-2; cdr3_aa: CASSSLGLAGTTYF; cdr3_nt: TGTGCCAGCAGCTCCCTGGGACTAGCGGGGACAACGTACTTC
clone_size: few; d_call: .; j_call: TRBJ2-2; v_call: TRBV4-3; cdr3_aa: CASSQEQVGVAGELFF; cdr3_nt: TGCGCCAGCAGCCAAGAACAAGTCGGGGTGGCCGGGGAGCTGTTTTTT
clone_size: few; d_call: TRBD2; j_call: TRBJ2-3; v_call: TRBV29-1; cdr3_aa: CSVVLTGGPTDTQYF; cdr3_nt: TGCAGCGTCGTCCTCACGGGGGGGCCCACAGATACGCAGTATTTT
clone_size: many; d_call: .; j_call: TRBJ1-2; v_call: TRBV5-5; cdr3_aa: CASSFEPGVDYGYTF; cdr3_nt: TGTGCCAGCAGCTTTGAGCCGGGGGTGGACTATGGCTACACCTTC
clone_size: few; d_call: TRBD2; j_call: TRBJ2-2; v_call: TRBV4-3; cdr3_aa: CASSQEGLAGGPLFF; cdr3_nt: TGCGCCAGCAGCCAAGAAGGGCTAGCGGGGGGGCCCCTGTTTTTT
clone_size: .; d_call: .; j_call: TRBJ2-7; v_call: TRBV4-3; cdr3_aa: CASSQESGGAYEQYF; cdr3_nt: TGCGCCAGCAGCCAAGAATCCGGGGGCGCCTACGAGCAGTACTTC
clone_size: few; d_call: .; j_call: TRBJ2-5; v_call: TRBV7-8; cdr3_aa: CASSLDQVSETQYF; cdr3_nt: TGTGCCAGCAGCTTAGACCAGGTATCGGAGACCCAGTACTTC
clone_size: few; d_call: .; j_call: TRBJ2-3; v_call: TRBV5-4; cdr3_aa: CASSFGQPGTITQYF; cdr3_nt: TGTGCCAGCAGTTTTGGACAGCCCGGTACTATCACGCAGTATTTT
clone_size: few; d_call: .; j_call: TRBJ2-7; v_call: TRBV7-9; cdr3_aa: CASSFQKSSYEQYF; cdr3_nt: TGTGCCAGCAGCTTCCAGAAGAGCTCCTACGAGCAGTACTTC
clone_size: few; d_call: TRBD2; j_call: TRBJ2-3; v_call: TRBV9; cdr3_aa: CASSVLAGGPADTQYF; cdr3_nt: TGTGCCAGCAGCGTTTTAGCGGGGGGGCCGGCAGATACGCAGTATTTT
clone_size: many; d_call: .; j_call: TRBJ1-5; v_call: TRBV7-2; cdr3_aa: CASSSGRAPQPQHF; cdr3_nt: TGTGCCAGCAGCTCGGGAAGGGCCCCTCAGCCCCAGCATTTT
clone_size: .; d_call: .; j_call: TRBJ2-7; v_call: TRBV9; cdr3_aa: CASSAGGRDEQYF; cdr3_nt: TGTGCCAGCAGCGCCGGAGGAAGGGACGAGCAGTACTTC
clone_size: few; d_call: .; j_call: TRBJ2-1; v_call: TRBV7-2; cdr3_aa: CASSLGGRPGEQFF; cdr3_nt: TGTGCCAGCAGCTTAGGAGGAAGGCCAGGTGAGCAGTTCTTC
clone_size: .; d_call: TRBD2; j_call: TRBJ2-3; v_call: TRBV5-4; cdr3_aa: CASSLESRGGSDTQYF; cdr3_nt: TGTGCCAGCAGCTTGGAGTCGCGGGGGGGCTCAGATACGCAGTATTTT
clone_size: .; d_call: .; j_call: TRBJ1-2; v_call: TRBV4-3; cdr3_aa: CASSLRGGDGYTF; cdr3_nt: TGCGCCAGCAGCTTGAGGGGAGGGGATGGCTACACCTTC
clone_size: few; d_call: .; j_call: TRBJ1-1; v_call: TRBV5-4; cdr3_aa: CASSAEQVTNTEAFF; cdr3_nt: TGTGCCAGCAGCGCGGAACAGGTAACAAACACTGAAGCTTTCTTT
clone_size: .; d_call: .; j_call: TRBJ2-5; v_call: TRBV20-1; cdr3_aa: CSARVPRRVEFQETQYF; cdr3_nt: TGCAGTGCTAGAGTCCCCCGGCGGGTCGAATTTCAAGAGACCCAGTACTTC
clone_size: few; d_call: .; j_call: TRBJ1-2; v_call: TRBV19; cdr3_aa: CASSIRTSVFAGYTF; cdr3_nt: TGTGCCAGTAGTATACGGACCTCGGTGTTTGCTGGCTACACCTTC
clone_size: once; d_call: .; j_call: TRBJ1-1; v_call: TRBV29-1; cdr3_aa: CSVEGPIVEAFF; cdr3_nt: TGCAGCGTTGAGGGTCCGATTGTTGAAGCTTTCTTT
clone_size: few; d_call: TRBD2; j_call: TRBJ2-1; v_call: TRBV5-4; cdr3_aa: CASSLHSLAGAHLEQFF; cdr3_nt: TGTGCCAGCAGCTTGCACTCACTAGCGGGGGCGCACCTTGAGCAGTTCTTC
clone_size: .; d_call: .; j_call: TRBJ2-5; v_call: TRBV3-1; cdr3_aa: CASSRLQETQYF; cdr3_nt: TGTGCCAGCAGCCGCCTACAAGAGACCCAGTACTTC
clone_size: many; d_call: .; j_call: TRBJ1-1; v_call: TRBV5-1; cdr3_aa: CASSSLPRGANTEAFF; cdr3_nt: TGCGCCAGCAGCTCGTTGCCCAGAGGGGCCAACACTGAAGCTTTCTTT
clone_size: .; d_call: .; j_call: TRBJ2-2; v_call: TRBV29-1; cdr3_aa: CSATQGVGGELFF; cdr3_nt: TGCAGCGCAACACAGGGAGTAGGCGGGGAGCTGTTTTTT
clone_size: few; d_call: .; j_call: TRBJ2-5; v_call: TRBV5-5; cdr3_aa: CASSLARKRGETQYF; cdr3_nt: TGTGCCAGCAGCTTGGCCCGCAAAAGAGGAGAGACCCAGTACTTC
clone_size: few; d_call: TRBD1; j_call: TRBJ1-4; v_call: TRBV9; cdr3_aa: CASSARQGDEKLFF; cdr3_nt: TGTGCCAGCAGCGCCCGACAGGGAGATGAAAAACTGTTTTTT
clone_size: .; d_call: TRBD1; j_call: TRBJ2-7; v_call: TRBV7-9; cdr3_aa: CASSLDRLYEQYF; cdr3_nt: TGTGCCAGCAGCTTGGACAGGCTCTACGAGCAGTACTTC
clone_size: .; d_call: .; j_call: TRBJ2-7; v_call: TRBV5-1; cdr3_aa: CASSLAQSYEQYF; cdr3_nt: TGCGCCAGCAGCTTGGCACAGTCCTACGAGCAGTACTTC
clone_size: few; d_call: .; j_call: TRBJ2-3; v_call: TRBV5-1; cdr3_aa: CASSFSSETDTQYF; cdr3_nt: TGCGCCAGCAGCTTCTCGTCCGAAACAGATACGCAGTATTTT
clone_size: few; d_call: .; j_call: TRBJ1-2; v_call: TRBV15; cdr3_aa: CATSSQGYGYTF; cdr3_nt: TGTGCCACCAGCAGTCAGGGCTATGGCTACACCTTC
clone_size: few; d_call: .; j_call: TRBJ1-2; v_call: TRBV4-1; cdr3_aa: CASSRSRLTALHGYTF; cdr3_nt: TGCGCCAGCAGCCGAAGCCGCCTCACAGCGCTGCATGGCTACACCTTC
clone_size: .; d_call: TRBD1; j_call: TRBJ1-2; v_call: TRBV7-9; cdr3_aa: CASSFPGGYGYTF; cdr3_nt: TGTGCCAGCAGCTTTCCAGGGGGATATGGCTACACCTTC
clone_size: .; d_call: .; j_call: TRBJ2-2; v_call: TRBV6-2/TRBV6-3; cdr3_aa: CASSPLIGSTGELFF; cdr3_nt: TGTGCCAGCAGTCCCCTGATCGGGAGCACCGGGGAGCTGTTTTTT
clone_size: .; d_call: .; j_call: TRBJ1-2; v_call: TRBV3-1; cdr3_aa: CASSPSSLGDGYTF; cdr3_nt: TGTGCCAGCAGCCCTTCAAGTCTCGGGGATGGCTACACCTTC
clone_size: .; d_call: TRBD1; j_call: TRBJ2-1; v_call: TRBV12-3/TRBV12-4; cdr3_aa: CASRLGTEYEQFF; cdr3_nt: TGTGCCAGCAGATTGGGGACAGAGTATGAGCAGTTCTTC
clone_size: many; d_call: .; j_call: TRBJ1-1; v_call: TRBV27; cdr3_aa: CASSLSKWNEAFF; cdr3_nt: TGTGCCAGCAGTTTATCTAAGTGGAATGAAGCTTTCTTT
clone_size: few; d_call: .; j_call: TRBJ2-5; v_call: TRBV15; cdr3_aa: CATSRDARQETQYF; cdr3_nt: TGTGCCACCAGCAGAGATGCCAGGCAAGAGACCCAGTACTTC
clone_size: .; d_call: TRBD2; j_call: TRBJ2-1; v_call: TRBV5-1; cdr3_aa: CASSLRGGSAVQRNNEQFF; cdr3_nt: TGCGCCAGCAGCTTGCGGGGGGGATCTGCAGTCCAACGAAACAATGAGCAGTTCTTC
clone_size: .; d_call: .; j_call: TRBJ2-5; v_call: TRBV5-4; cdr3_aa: CASSGGGDEETQYF; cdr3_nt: TGTGCCAGCAGCGGTGGGGGCGACGAAGAGACCCAGTACTTC
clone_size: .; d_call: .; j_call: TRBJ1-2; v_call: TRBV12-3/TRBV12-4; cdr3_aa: CASSFTLGPNYGYTF; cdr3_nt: TGTGCCAGCAGTTTCACCCTGGGTCCTAACTATGGCTACACCTTC
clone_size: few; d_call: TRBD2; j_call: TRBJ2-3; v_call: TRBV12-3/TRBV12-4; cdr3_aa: CASSWTSGPADTQYF; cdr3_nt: TGTGCCAGCAGCTGGACTAGCGGACCCGCAGATACGCAGTATTTT
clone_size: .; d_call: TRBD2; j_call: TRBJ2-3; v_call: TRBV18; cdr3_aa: CASSPVAGVPDTQYF; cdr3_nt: TGTGCCAGCTCACCAGTAGCGGGAGTCCCAGATACGCAGTATTTT